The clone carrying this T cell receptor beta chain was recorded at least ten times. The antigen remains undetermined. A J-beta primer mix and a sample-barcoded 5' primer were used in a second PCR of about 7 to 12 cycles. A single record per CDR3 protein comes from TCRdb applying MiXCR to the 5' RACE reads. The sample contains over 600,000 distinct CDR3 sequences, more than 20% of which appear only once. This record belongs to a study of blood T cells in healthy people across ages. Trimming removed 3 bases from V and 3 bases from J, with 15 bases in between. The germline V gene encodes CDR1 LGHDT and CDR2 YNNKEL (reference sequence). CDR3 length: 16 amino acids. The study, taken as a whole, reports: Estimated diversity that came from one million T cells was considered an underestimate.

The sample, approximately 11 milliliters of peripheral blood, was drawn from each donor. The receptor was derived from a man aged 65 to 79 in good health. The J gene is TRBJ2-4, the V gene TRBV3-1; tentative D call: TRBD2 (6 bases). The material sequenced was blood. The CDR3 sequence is CASSHASGWLKNIQYF. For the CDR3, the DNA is TGTGCCAGCAGCCACGCCAGCGGGTGGCTCAAAAACATTCAGTACTTC.